This entry lists 8 T cell receptor beta chains sequenced from one sample in a study of patients and donors after allogeneic stem cell transplantation. TCRdb recomputed calls from the RT-PCR reads with MiXCR, one row per CDR3 protein. The sample comprises 25,000 to 35,000 distinct CDR3 sequences, nearly 7% of which are singletons, and approximately 30% rests with the top ten. Sequenced input: blood, either unsorted or a sorted T cell fraction (not recorded which). The receptors here all came from a human donor who was either an allogeneic HSCT recipient or a stem cell or donor lymphocyte infusion donor (not recorded which). It is not recorded whose cells these are; they may come from a transplant donor.

This rearrangement joins TRBV10-3 to TRBJ2-1; TRBD2 matches at 9 bases. The CDR3 contains 18 residues. In germline, CDR1 is ENHRY, CDR2 SYGVKD. V dropped 5 bases and J dropped 10; count of bases not matched to a gene: 21. The CDR3, as DNA: TGTGCCATCAGTTTACAGGGATTTGCGGGAGGGCCGAGGCGGGAGCAGTTCTTC. The encoded protein is CAISLQGFAGGPRREQFF.

In its sample, this clonotype was seen many times. This sequence joins TRBV11-2 and TRBJ2-5; the match to TRBD2 covers 10 bases. CDR1 SGHAT and CDR2 FQNNGV come from the germline V gene. The CDR3 consists of 16 residues. Trimming removed 2 bases from V and 5 bases from J; junction bases left unmatched: 8. The CDR3 is CASSLTSGIFWETQYF. In DNA form, the CDR3 reads TGTGCCAGCAGCTTAACTAGCGGGATTTTTTGGGAGACCCAGTACTTC.

This clonotype was detected only a few times. The chain is built from TRBV9 and TRBJ1-3, with no clear D. CDR1 is SGDLS and CDR2 is YYNGEE in the germline V gene. V lost 0 bases to trimming and J lost 0 bases, with 16 bases between them. This CDR3 is built from 18 residues. The CDR3 sequence: CASSVDLGGSGSGNTIYF. DNA for the CDR3: TGTGCCAGCAGCGTAGATCTGGGAGGTAGTGGCTCTGGAAACACCATATATTTT.

The sample holds many counts of this clonotype. V usage is TRBV19 and J usage is TRBJ1-1, with D possibly being TRBD1 (6 bases). Germline lookup yields CDR1 LNHDA and CDR2 SQIVND (reference sequence). The CDR3 runs to 13 residues. V was trimmed by 7 bases and J by 2 bases, leaving 11 bases between them. CDR3 amino acids: CASIEDRNTEAFF. The CDR3 DNA reads as TGTGCCAGTATTGAGGACAGAAACACTGAAGCTTTCTTT. The variable domain in full, completed from reference TRBV19 and TRBJ1-1, reads DGGITQSPKYLFRKEGQNVTLSCEQNLNHDAMYWYRQDPGQGLRLIYYSQIVNDFQKGDIAEGYSVSREKKESFPLTVTSAQKNPTAFYLCASIEDRNTEAFFGQGTRLTVV.

This clonotype has a count of ten or more. The chain carries TRBV24-1 and TRBJ1-5, with 7 bases matching TRBD1. The CDR3 is 15 residues long. Germline-derived CDR1 and CDR2 are KGHDR and SFDVKD. V trimming: 4 bases; J trimming: 4 bases; junction bases outside the gene matches: 6. CDR3 coding DNA: TGTGCCACCAGTGAAAACAGGGGCTGGAATCAGCCCCAGCATTTT. This sequence encodes CATSENRGWNQPQHF.

This clonotype appeared a few times. The chain combines TRBV5-1 with TRBJ2-7, with 7 bases matching TRBD2. V lost 4 bases, J lost 2 bases, and 3 bases stayed unmatched. Looked up from germline, CDR1 is SGHRS and CDR2 is YFSETQ. This CDR3 has 13 residues. CDR3 loop: CASSTSGTYEQYF. CDR3 sequence (DNA): TGCGCCAGCAGCACGAGCGGGACCTACGAGCAGTACTTC.

This clonotype was observed many times. The rearrangement joins TRBV7-9 to TRBJ2-1; possibly TRBD2 for D (5 bases). Trimming cost V 6 bases and J 3 bases, with 15 bases left between them. CDR1 is SEHNR, CDR2 FQNEAQ, per germline (reference sequence). The CDR3 is 15 residues long. The CDR3 nucleotides are TGTGCCAGCAGACGACACCGGGGTGACTACAATGAGCAGTTCTTC. Protein product: CASRRHRGDYNEQFF.

The rearrangement joins TRBV20-1 to TRBJ2-4, with a possible D match to TRBD2 (6 bases). This CDR3 has 15 amino acids. Trimming shortened V by 6 bases and J by 2 bases, and 17 bases separated the two germline ends. Germline loops: CDR1 DFQATT, CDR2 SNEGSKA (reference sequence). CDR3 residues: CSASRDSRSKNIQYF. DNA of the CDR3: TGCAGTGCCTCCCGGGACTCACGATCCAAAAACATTCAGTACTTC.